The rows below give T cell receptor beta chains drawn from one sample of a study of cytomegalovirus exposure and HLA in healthy donors. Using immunoSEQ multiplex PCR, the repertoire was profiled, and TCRdb retains in-frame clones only, with some absent. The sample holds roughly 150,000 clones; around two thirds are singletons and the top ten take 8% to 13%. Sequenced: PBMCs. These receptors all stem from a man under 40 in good health and CMV-seropositive. The CDR3 runs from the conserved cysteine through the conserved F or W. A D gene is named only where the DNA matches it firmly.

J | D | V | CDR3
TRBJ2-1 | TRBD2 | TRBV27 | CASKLGTSMLNEQFF
TRBJ1-5 | TRBD1 | TRBV7-9 | CASSLGTGLQPQHF
TRBJ2-6 | - | TRBV7-8 | CASSYRDIRLFGANVLTF
TRBJ1-2 | - | TRBV30 | CAWKGGAEYGYTF
TRBJ2-5 | TRBD2 | TRBV7-2 | CASSRRSSGRSGQETQYF
TRBJ2-1 | TRBD1 | TRBV29-1 | CSVGGTGYNEQFF
TRBJ2-1 | TRBD2 | TRBV27 | CASSTSGDKSYNEQFF
TRBJ2-1 | - | TRBV27 | CASSRSASSYNEQFF
TRBJ2-7 | - | TRBV19 | CASRDPGDTYEQYF
TRBJ1-1 | TRBD1 | TRBV18 | CASSPPGQLNTEAFF
TRBJ1-5 | - | TRBV5-1 | CASSRGGSNQPQHF
TRBJ1-2 | - | TRBV7-9 | CASSLSGLDGYTF
TRBJ1-2 | TRBD1 | TRBV28 | CASSLITGDYGYTF
TRBJ1-4 | - | TRBV6-5 | CASSYSQAGEKLFF
TRBJ2-1 | TRBD2 | TRBV6-5 | CASSYSGAGGPNEQFF
TRBJ1-1 | - | TRBV7-3 | CASSLQAHQNTEAFF
TRBJ2-2 | TRBD2 | TRBV11-3 | CASSRGTSGSTGELFF
TRBJ2-7 | - | TRBV18 | CASSLSDSYEQYF
TRBJ2-5 | TRBD1 | TRBV7-9 | CASSLSGTGLEETQYF
TRBJ1-1 | - | TRBV5-1 | CASSLGAGTEAFF
TRBJ2-3 | TRBD2 | TRBV7-9 | CASLAPGLAGTDTQYF
TRBJ2-6 | - | TRBV5-4 | CASSADWGRANVLTF
TRBJ2-2 | - | TRBV7-8 | CASSLRRLAGELFF
TRBJ1-3 | TRBD1 | TRBV7-2 | CASSLTFGTVGNTIYF
TRBJ2-1 | - | TRBV27 | CATLSGETDEQFF
TRBJ2-1 | TRBD2 | TRBV6-5 | CASSSKALTSEHEQFF
TRBJ2-3 | - | TRBV7-9 | CASSYSIGDTQYF
TRBJ2-5 | - | TRBV6-6 | CASSYPTGPGRGEQYF
TRBJ1-1 | TRBD1 | TRBV5-1 | CASSPTGGNTEAFF
TRBJ1-4 | - | TRBV7-6 | CASSLGLQEISTNEKLFF
TRBJ2-1 | - | TRBV4-1 | CASSRTSPLGHEQFF
TRBJ1-4 | - | TRBV5-1 | CASSFAATNEKLFF
TRBJ1-1 | - | TRBV6-6 | CASSYSGSNTEAFF
TRBJ2-2 | TRBD1 | TRBV5-1 | CASSYTGGDTAGELFF
- | TRBD2 | TRBV4-1 | CASSQDLGRAYEQYF
TRBJ2-7 | - | TRBV11-2 | CASSLRLDYSEQYF
TRBJ1-1 | - | TRBV28 | CASSGQRGTEAFF
TRBJ2-7 | - | TRBV30 | CAWRRQGSYEQYF
TRBJ2-7 | - | TRBV7-9 | CSSSSSGAPLPYEQYF
TRBJ2-1 | - | TRBV19 | CASRPKHYNEQFF
TRBJ1-2 | - | TRBV7-2 | CASSPYDGGFWGYTF
TRBJ2-1 | - | TRBV7-9 | CASHRGDSYNEQFF
TRBJ2-7 | - | TRBV28 | CATRYYEQYF
TRBJ2-7 | TRBD1 | TRBV4-1 | CASSQTQPGQGILHSYEQHF
TRBJ1-1 | - | TRBV6-1 | CASSEEPRAEAFF
TRBJ2-6 | TRBD2 | TRBV27 | CASSLLAEGLAVSSGANVLTF
TRBJ1-3 | TRBD1 | TRBV5-4 | CASNGQGSTGNTIYF
TRBJ2-6 | TRBD1 | TRBV5-6 | CASSTPGQVETGANVLTF
TRBJ2-5 | TRBD1 | TRBV29-1 | CSVDGQGQETQYF
TRBJ2-1 | - | TRBV5-1 | CASSSNGDRQQQFF
TRBJ1-4 | - | TRBV30 | CAWAQFNEKLFF
TRBJ2-3 | TRBD2 | TRBV18 | CASSPGTSGRYDTQYF
TRBJ1-2 | - | TRBV4-1 | CASSRGTFSPGYTF
TRBJ2-7 | - | TRBV28 | CASSYPLQSEQYF
TRBJ2-4 | - | TRBV10-2 | CASSSFNIQYF